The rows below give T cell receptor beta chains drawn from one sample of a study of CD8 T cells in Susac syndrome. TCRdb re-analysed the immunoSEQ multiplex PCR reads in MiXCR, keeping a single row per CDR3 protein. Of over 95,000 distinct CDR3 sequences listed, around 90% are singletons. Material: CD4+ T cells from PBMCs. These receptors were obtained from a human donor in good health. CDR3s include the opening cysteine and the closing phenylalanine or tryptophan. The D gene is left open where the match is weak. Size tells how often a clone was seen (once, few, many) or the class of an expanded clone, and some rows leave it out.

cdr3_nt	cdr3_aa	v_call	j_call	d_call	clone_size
TGTGCCAGCAGCCCGGGGACAGGGGATACGCAGTATTTT	CASSPGTGDTQYF	TRBV5-4	TRBJ2-3	TRBD1	-
TGTGCCAGCAGCGGGGACAGCGGCACAGATACGCAGTATTTT	CASSGDSGTDTQYF	TRBV7-6	TRBJ2-3	TRBD1	-
TGCGCCAGCAGCTTGGGGATAGAGAACACTGAAGCTTTCTTT	CASSLGIENTEAFF	TRBV5-1	TRBJ1-1	-	-
TGTGCCAGCAGTACTCCAGGGGTTCTGACCAACGTCCTGACTTTC	CASSTPGVLTNVLTF	TRBV27	TRBJ2-6	-	-
TGCAGCGCAGGGATCTCTGGAAACACCATATATTTT	CSAGISGNTIYF	TRBV29-1	TRBJ1-3	-	-
TGTGCCAGCCTTAGCAGAGGACCGGGTGAAAAACTGTTTTTT	CASLSRGPGEKLFF	TRBV12-3/TRBV12-4	TRBJ1-4	-	-
TGTGCCAGCAGTTCCCTGGGAGGAAGGGAGACCCAGTACTTC	CASSSLGGRETQYF	TRBV12-3/TRBV12-4	TRBJ2-5	-	-
TGTGCCAGTAGCCAACAGGGAACTGGAAACACCATATATTTT	CASSQQGTGNTIYF	TRBV19	TRBJ1-3	-	-
TGCAGTGCTAGAGGGACTCGTCACACCGGGGAGCTGTTTTTT	CSARGTRHTGELFF	TRBV20-1	TRBJ2-2	-	-
TGTGCCAGCAGCAAATACTCTGGAAACACCATATATTTT	CASSKYSGNTIYF	TRBV28	TRBJ1-3	-	-
TGTGCCAGCACCGAGGGGAGGTTCTCGCACGAGCAGTACTTC	CASTEGRFSHEQYF	TRBV11-1	TRBJ2-7	-	-
TGCAGTGCTGGGCCAGAGGGGAGATCCTACAATGAGCAGTTCTTC	CSAGPEGRSYNEQFF	TRBV20-1	TRBJ2-1	-	-
TGTGCCAGCAGTCCGACAGGGGGGGGGAACTATGGCTACACCTTC	CASSPTGGGNYGYTF	TRBV7-3	TRBJ1-2	TRBD1	-
TGTGCCAGTAGCAAGACCGGGACAGGAGTCTACGAGCAGTACTTC	CASSKTGTGVYEQYF	TRBV19	TRBJ2-7	TRBD1	-
TGCGCCAGCAGCCAAGATCAAGGCGGAACCTACGAGCAGTACTTC	CASSQDQGGTYEQYF	TRBV4-3	TRBJ2-7	-	-
TGTGCCAGTAGTACGGACGGGATTCAGCCCCAGCATTTT	CASSTDGIQPQHF	TRBV19	TRBJ1-5	-	-
TGTGCCAGCAGCCGACAGGGAGCGTCCGCCTACGAGCAGTACTTC	CASSRQGASAYEQYF	TRBV9	TRBJ2-7	TRBD1	-
TGTGCCAGCAGCCCCCCGGCGGGGATTGGCTACGAGCAGTACTTC	CASSPPAGIGYEQYF	TRBV3-1	TRBJ2-7	-	-
TGCAGTGCTAGGAGAGAGTTAAACTATGGCTACACCTTC	CSARRELNYGYTF	TRBV20-1	TRBJ1-2	-	-
TGTGCCAGCGCCCGCCAGGGCCTAGCCAAAAACATTCAGTACTTC	CASARQGLAKNIQYF	TRBV21-1	TRBJ2-4	-	-
TGTGCCAGCAGCTTCGGAGGACAGGGTTCCTACGAGCAGTACTTC	CASSFGGQGSYEQYF	TRBV13	TRBJ2-7	TRBD1	-
TGTGCCAGCACGGGACAGACATCCTATGGCTACACCTTC	CASTGQTSYGYTF	TRBV28	TRBJ1-2	TRBD1	-
TGCAGCGTCGGGACTAGTTTTAGTGTGGCGCAGTACTTC	CSVGTSFSVAQYF	TRBV29-1	TRBJ2-7	TRBD2	-
TGCAGCGGAAGACAGGGGGTAGGGACTGAAGCTTTCTTT	CSGRQGVGTEAFF	TRBV29-1	TRBJ1-1	TRBD1	-
TGTGCCAGCAGCCAAGGCGCCGGGGGCTACGAGCAGTACTTC	CASSQGAGGYEQYF	TRBV5-6	TRBJ2-7	-	-
TGTGCCAGCAGCTTGGGCAGTTGGTACCAAGAGACCCAGTACTTC	CASSLGSWYQETQYF	TRBV7-2	TRBJ2-5	-	once